Included here is one T cell receptor beta chain sequence, with context. The antigen remains unidentified. V lost 0 bases and J 4 bases, leaving 15 bases between the germline ends. Per germline, CDR1 MGHRA and CDR2 YSYEKL. The CDR3 is 17 amino acids. This specimen belongs to a study of CD8+ T cells in alopecia areata. Points from the study as a whole: Patients shared TCRs less clearly than mice did, possibly owing to HLA.

The sequencing template was cDNA reverse transcribed from extracted RNA. Here immunoSEQ multiplex PCR was the method, and the copy in TCRdb shows in-frame clones only, minus some. The sample has tens of thousands of clones, around 54% seen once. Material: NKG2D-high CD8+ T cells sorted from blood. The sequence came from a human donor with alopecia areata. V and J are TRBV4-1 and TRBJ1-4; a possible D gene is TRBD1 (5 bases). The CDR3 DNA is TGCGCCAGCAGCCAAGAAGTCCCGACAGCCTTTAATGAAAAACTGTTTTTT. Translating gives CASSQEVPTAFNEKLFF.